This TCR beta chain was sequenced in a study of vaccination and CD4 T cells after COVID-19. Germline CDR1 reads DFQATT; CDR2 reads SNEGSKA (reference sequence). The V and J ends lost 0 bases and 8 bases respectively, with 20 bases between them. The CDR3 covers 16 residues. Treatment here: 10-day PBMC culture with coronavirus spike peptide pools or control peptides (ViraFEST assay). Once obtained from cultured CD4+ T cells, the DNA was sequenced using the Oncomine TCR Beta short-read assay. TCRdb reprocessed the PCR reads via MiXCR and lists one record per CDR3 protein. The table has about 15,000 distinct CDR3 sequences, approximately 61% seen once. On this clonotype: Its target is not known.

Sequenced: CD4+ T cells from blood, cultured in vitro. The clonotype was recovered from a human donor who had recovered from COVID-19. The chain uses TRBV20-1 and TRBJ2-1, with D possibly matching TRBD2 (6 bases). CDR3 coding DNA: TGCAGTGCTAGAGACCCCCTAACGGGAGTTGGCGATGAGCAGTTCTTC. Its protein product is CSARDPLTGVGDEQFF.